The present T cell receptor (beta chain) was sequenced within a study of blood T cells in healthy people across ages. Study outcomes and limitations: Donor CMV infection status was unknown, possibly confounding age-related changes in expanded clonotypes. Older individuals had lower TCR beta diversity per million T cells (the decline was roughly linear). Naive T cell percentage by flow cytometry tracked strongly with beta diversity.

A sample-barcoded 5' primer and a J-beta primer mix were used in a second PCR of about 7 to 12 cycles. In TCRdb, the 5' RACE reads were re-called with MiXCR into one record per CDR3 protein. The sample lists around 1,600,000 distinct CDR3 sequences, approximately 39% occurring once. The sample holds many counts of this clonotype. Its antigen is not known. The CDR3 spans 12 residues. Between the trimmed V and J ends, which lost 6 bases and 1 base, there was a span of 5 bases. Germline V lookup: CDR1 SNHLY, CDR2 FYNNEI. The J gene is TRBJ2-3, the V gene TRBV2; D is unclear. Sequenced: blood. This sequence was found in a young woman in good health. CDR3 nucleotide sequence: TGTGCCAGCAGCAAGGGCACAGATACGCAGTATTTT. Its translation is CASSKGTDTQYF.